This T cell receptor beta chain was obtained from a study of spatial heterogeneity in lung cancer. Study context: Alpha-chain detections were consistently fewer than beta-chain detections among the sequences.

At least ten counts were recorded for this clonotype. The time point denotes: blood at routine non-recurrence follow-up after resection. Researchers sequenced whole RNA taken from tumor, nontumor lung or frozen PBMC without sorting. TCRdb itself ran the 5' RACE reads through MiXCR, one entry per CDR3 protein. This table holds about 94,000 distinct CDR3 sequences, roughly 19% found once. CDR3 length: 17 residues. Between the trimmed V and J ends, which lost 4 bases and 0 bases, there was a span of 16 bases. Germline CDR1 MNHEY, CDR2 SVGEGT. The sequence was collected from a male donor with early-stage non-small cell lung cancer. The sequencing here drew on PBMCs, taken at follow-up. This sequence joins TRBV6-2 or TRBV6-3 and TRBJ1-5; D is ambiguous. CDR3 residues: CASSSTDRDISNQPQHF. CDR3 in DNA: TGTGCCAGCAGTTCAACCGACCGAGATATTAGCAATCAGCCCCAGCATTTT.